The clone carrying this T cell receptor beta chain occurred once. No antigen is known for it. The data were produced by immunoSEQ multiplex PCR, yet TCRdb's version contains in-frame clones alone and is incomplete. This sample yields 150,000 to 200,000 clones, of which around four fifths are seen a single time; approximately 2.3% belongs to the top ten. This entry is derived from a study of cytomegalovirus exposure and HLA in healthy donors. Study-wide background: Both the roughly 120 validation repertoires and the approximately 640 first-cohort repertoires used the same platform, as reported by a later analysis. Study-wide results and caveats: In vitro, three CMV-associated chains proved specific for CMV antigens. According to the study, about 180 TCR beta chains were cytomegalovirus-associated. In the 95 to 150 validation repertoires, approximately 94% of cluster scores exceeded 0, per a later analysis.

Per the germline V gene, CDR1 is MNHEY and CDR2 is SMNVEV (reference sequence). The V segment lost 8 bases and the J segment 6 bases; nucleotides outside the gene matches: 12. This CDR3 has 16 residues. The sequence came from a man under 40 in good health and CMV-seropositive. V and J are TRBV27 and TRBJ2-3, with 12 bases identical to TRBD2. Sequencing was performed on PBMCs. CDR3 coding DNA: TGTGCCAGCGCCTCACCTCCTAGCGGGGGGGTGGATACGCAGTATTTT. Its protein product is CASASPPSGGVDTQYF.